The 29 T cell receptor beta chains given below trace back to one sample, sequenced in a study of blood T cell repertoires in COVID-19. Here immunoSEQ multiplex PCR was the method, and the copy in TCRdb shows in-frame clones only, minus some. This table has 250,000 or so clones, nearly 90% appearing once. The sequenced sample was peripheral blood. The receptors were sampled from a young man with active or convalescent COVID-19.

The chain has TRBV28 and TRBJ1-2; perhaps TRBD1 as D (5 bases). V lost 7 bases and J lost 8, with 17 bases in between. The CDR3 contains 13 residues. Per germline, CDR1 MDHEN and CDR2 SYDVKM. In nucleotides, the CDR3 is TGTGCCAGCACCCTGGGGCAGGGAGGAGGCTACACCTTC. It translates to CASTLGQGGGYTF.

The chain joins TRBV2 to TRBJ1-5; 10 bases align to TRBD1. In germline, CDR1 is SNHLY, CDR2 FYNNEI. The CDR3 covers 17 residues. V gave up 4 bases and J gave up 2 bases; unmatched junction bases: 8. For the CDR3, the DNA is TGTGCCAGCAGTGGACAGGGGGCTGGTAAAGGCAATCAGCCCCAGCATTTT. Translation gives CASSGQGAGKGNQPQHF.

The gene calls are TRBV30 and TRBJ1-2; 7 nucleotides agree with TRBD1. The CDR3 has 13 residues. The J segment lost 6 bases and the V segment lost 1 base, leaving 5 bases of the junction unmatched. Germline CDR1 and CDR2: GTSNPN and SVGIG (reference sequence). The CDR3 loop reads CAWSETGKDGYTF. The CDR3 DNA is TGTGCCTGGAGTGAGACAGGGAAGGATGGCTACACCTTC.

This chain links TRBV29-1 with TRBJ1-5; 9 nucleotides match TRBD1. The CDR3 runs to 14 residues. The germline V gene has CDR1 SQVTM and CDR2 ANQGSEA. The J segment lost 3 bases and the V segment lost 4 bases, leaving 4 bases of the junction unmatched. The CDR3 DNA sequence: TGCAGCGTTGCACAGGGGGCGAACAATCAGCCCCAGCATTTT. This codes for CSVAQGANNQPQHF.

This chain connects TRBV10-3 to TRBJ2-5; a possible D gene is TRBD1 (7 bases). The CDR3 has 13 residues. Germline loops: CDR1 ENHRY, CDR2 SYGVKD. Trimming removed 6 bases from V and 6 bases from J, with 14 bases in between. CDR3 loop: CAIRGGQLKTQYF. CDR3 sequence (DNA): TGTGCCATCAGGGGGGGACAGTTAAAGACCCAGTACTTC.

This chain links TRBV7-2 with TRBJ1-2; TRBD1 matches 7 bases. This CDR3 region has 14 residues. From germline, CDR1 is SGHTA and CDR2 FQGNSA. The trim removed 8 bases at V and 3 bases at J, leaving 9 bases unmatched. DNA for the CDR3: TGTGCCAGCGCCCTCCCTGGACAGGACTATGGCTACACCTTC. Its protein is CASALPGQDYGYTF.

The J gene is TRBJ1-2, the V gene TRBV6-5; D is perhaps TRBD1 (6 bases). Germline CDR1 is MNHEY and CDR2 is SVGAGI. V shed 2 bases and J shed 7 bases, with 14 bases lying between them. The CDR3 runs 14 residues. The CDR3 sequence is CASSYIDRPGGYTF. For the CDR3, the DNA is TGTGCCAGCAGTTACATCGACAGGCCTGGTGGCTACACCTTC.

The rearrangement links TRBV6-4 to TRBJ2-3; 11 bases match TRBD2. The germline CDR1 and CDR2 sequences are MRHNA and SNTAGT. This CDR3 has 15 residues. The V gene end was trimmed by 8 bases and the J gene end by 2 bases; junction bases not matched to a gene: 6. Here the CDR3 DNA reads TGTGCCAGCTCCGGGACTAGCGGAACCACAGATACGCAGTATTTT. This encodes CASSGTSGTTDTQYF.

J is TRBJ2-6 and V is TRBV7-2; TRBD2 agrees at 10 bases. V lost 6 bases to trimming and J lost 2 bases; unmatched junction nucleotides: 10. Germline V CDR1 and CDR2: SGHTA, FQGNSA. The CDR3 has 18 amino acids. CDR3 in amino acids: CASRFTSGILTGANVLTF. The CDR3 coding sequence is TGTGCCAGCAGATTTACTAGCGGGATTTTAACTGGGGCCAACGTCCTGACTTTC.

V and J are TRBV4-2 and TRBJ1-2, with 7 bases aligning to TRBD1. CDR1 is LGHNA and CDR2 is YNFKEQ in the germline V gene. The CDR3 loop spans 14 amino acids. Trimming took 6 bases from V and 4 from J; bases not matched to a gene: 8. CDR3 nucleotides: TGTGCCAGCAGTTTAGACAGGGCGGGCTATGGCTACACCTTC. It specifies CASSLDRAGYGYTF.

This sequence joins TRBV9 and TRBJ1-2; possible D gene TRBD1, 6 bases. Germline lookup yields CDR1 SGDLS and CDR2 YYNGEE. The CDR3 runs 13 residues. The V end was cut by 4 bases, the J end by 7 bases, with 14 bases between. CDR3 loop: CASSPTGLAGYTF. The CDR3 DNA follows: TGTGCCAGCAGCCCCACAGGGTTGGCTGGCTACACCTTC.

V gene TRBV7-2 combines with J gene TRBJ1-5; D gene uncertain. CDR3 length equals 15 residues. Trimming removed 2 bases from V and 4 bases from J, with 12 bases in between. CDR1 is SGHTA and CDR2 is FQGNSA in the germline V gene. CDR3 nucleotide sequence: TGTGCCAGCAGCTTAAGTTCCGGGGAGAATCAGCCCCAGCATTTT. Its translation is CASSLSSGENQPQHF.

J is TRBJ1-4 and V is TRBV5-6, with 7 bases fitting TRBD1. The CDR3 extends over 16 amino acids. The junction had 8 bases not matched to a gene; V was cut back by 4 bases and J by 2 bases. The V gene's germline CDR1 is SGHDT and CDR2 YYEEEE. Written as DNA, the CDR3 is TGTGCCAGCAGCGAAACAGGGGTGGGCACTAATGAAAAACTGTTTTTT. This gives the protein CASSETGVGTNEKLFF.

V gene TRBV15 combines with J gene TRBJ2-3; the D gene is possibly TRBD1 (6 bases). This CDR3 has 13 residues. The V end lost 1 base, the J end lost 4 bases, and 6 bases lay between the germline ends. Germline V CDR1 and CDR2: LNHNV, YYDKDF (reference sequence). This CDR3 reads CATSRGGPDTQYF. The CDR3 coding sequence is TGTGCCACCAGCAGAGGGGGGCCAGATACGCAGTATTTT.

CDR3 sequence: CASSHGGGQPQHF. The CDR3 nucleotides read TGTGCCAGCAGCCATGGAGGAGGTCAGCCCCAGCATTTT. The rearrangement links TRBV14 to TRBJ1-5; D gene uncertain. V was cut by 3 bases and J by 6 bases, with 9 bases left in between. Germline-derived CDR1 and CDR2 are SGHDN and FVKESK. CDR3 size: 13 residues.

This chain connects TRBV4-1 to TRBJ1-5; 11 bases line up with TRBD1. The CDR3 length is 16 residues. Germline V gene data show CDR1 as MGHRA and CDR2 as YSYEKL. Trimming took 4 bases from V and 5 from J; bases not matched to a gene: 7. The CDR3 nucleotides are TGCGCCAGCAGCCCCCCGGGACAGGGGGTTCATCAGCCCCAGCATTTT. Protein sequence: CASSPPGQGVHQPQHF.

CDR3 in amino acids: CASSPGGMNTEAFF. In nucleotides, the CDR3 is TGTGCCAGCAGCCCGGGGGGAATGAACACTGAAGCTTTCTTT. This chain uses TRBV7-2 with TRBJ1-1, with a possible D match to TRBD1 (5 bases). V dropped 5 bases and J dropped 0 bases, with 10 bases sitting between them. The CDR3 sequence is 14 residues long. Germline loops: CDR1 SGHTA, CDR2 FQGNSA.

This clone was recorded only once. V is TRBV15 and J is TRBJ1-3; D is unclear. The CDR3 loop spans 14 amino acids. CDR1 LNHNV and CDR2 YYDKDF come from the germline V gene (reference sequence). Trimming shortened V by 4 bases and J by 0 bases, and 7 bases separated the two germline ends. Here the CDR3 DNA reads TGTGCCACCAGCACCCCGGGCTCTGGAAACACCATATATTTT. It specifies CATSTPGSGNTIYF.

The rearrangement links TRBV7-2 to TRBJ2-2; the D gene is possibly TRBD1 (5 bases). Trimming stripped 1 base from V and 5 bases from J, with 14 bases between. CDR3 length equals 16 residues. Germline V gene sequence: CDR1 SGHTA, CDR2 FQGNSA. CDR3 nucleotide sequence: TGTGCCAGCAGCTTAGAATACAGGCTTAAAACCGGGGAGCTGTTTTTT. Protein sequence: CASSLEYRLKTGELFF. The full variable domain, its missing parts supplied by reference TRBV7-2 and TRBJ2-2, is GAGVSQSPSNKVTEKGKDVELRCDPISGHTALYWYRQSLGQGLEFLIYFQGNSAPDKSGLPSDRFSAERTGGSVSTLTIQRTQQEDSAVYLCASSLEYRLKTGELFFGEGSRLTVL.

The chain couples TRBV6-5 to TRBJ1-2; D uncertain. This CDR3 contains 15 residues. From germline, CDR1 is MNHEY and CDR2 SVGAGI. Deletions cut 3 bases from V and 8 bases from J, with 19 bases between. The CDR3 spells CASSYEGFGSYGYTF. CDR3 bases: TGTGCCAGCAGTTATGAGGGTTTCGGTTCCTACGGCTACACCTTC.

The V call is TRBV7-3, the J call TRBJ2-3; possibly TRBD2 for D (5 bases). The CDR3 covers 13 residues. Germline loops: CDR1 SGHTA, CDR2 FQGTGA. V lost 5 bases to trimming and J lost 5 bases, with 11 bases between them. The CDR3 loop is CASSLAARDTQYF. In DNA, the CDR3 is TGTGCCAGCAGCCTAGCCGCCCGAGATACGCAGTATTTT.

A word on this clone: Its ends do not fully match the called genes, so a read error is possible. V gene TRBV7-2 combines with J gene TRBJ2-5; D unclear. CDR1 is SGHTA, CDR2 FQGNSA, per germline. CDR3 length: 11 amino acids. CDR3 sequence: CASSPEEAQYF. CDR3 sequence (DNA): TGTGCCAGCAGCCCTGAAGAGGCCCAGTACTTC.

The J gene is TRBJ1-1, the V gene TRBV7-2; D is perhaps TRBD1 (6 bases). The CDR3 is made up of 14 amino acids. V was cut by 4 bases and J by 0 bases, with 9 bases left in between. CDR1 is SGHTA, CDR2 FQGNSA, per germline. In DNA, the CDR3 is TGTGCCAGCAGCTCGGACAGTATGAACACTGAAGCTTTCTTT. Encoded protein: CASSSDSMNTEAFF. Supplemented by reference TRBV7-2 and TRBJ1-1, the full variable domain reads GAGVSQSPSNKVTEKGKDVELRCDPISGHTALYWYRQSLGQGLEFLIYFQGNSAPDKSGLPSDRFSAERTGGSVSTLTIQRTQQEDSAVYLCASSSDSMNTEAFFGQGTRLTVV.

Only one count was recorded for this clone. The chain has TRBV20-1 and TRBJ1-5; D perhaps matches TRBD1 (6 bases). Germline V CDR1 and CDR2: DFQATT, SNEGSKA (reference sequence). The CDR3 is 13 amino acids. V lost 6 bases and J lost 9, with 18 bases in between. CDR3 bases: TGCAGTGCAAGTTTGCCAGGGGCCCCGCCCCAGCATTTT. As protein: CSASLPGAPPQHF.

The chain couples TRBV3-1 (or the pseudogene TRBV3-2) to TRBJ1-6; D gene unclear. This CDR3 has 13 residues. The germline CDR1 and CDR2 sequences are LGHDT and YNNKEL (reference sequence). Trimming removed 4 bases at V and 8 bases at J, with 9 bases between. Here the CDR3 DNA reads TGTGCCAGCAGCCGCCAGAGGTATTCACCCCTCCACTTT. It codes for CASSRQRYSPLHF.

This chain uses TRBV11-1 with TRBJ2-1; the match to TRBD1 covers 9 bases. The length of the CDR3 is 13 residues. The germline V gene has CDR1 SGHAT and CDR2 FQDESV (reference sequence). V trimming: 6 bases; J trimming: 16 bases; junction bases outside the gene matches: 13. CDR3 sequence reads: CASSFARDRDFFF. As DNA, the CDR3 is TGTGCCAGCAGTTTTGCCCGGGACAGGGATTTCTTCTTC.

V and J are TRBV11-2 and TRBJ2-1; a weak D match, TRBD2 (6 bases). This CDR3 has 14 amino acids. The germline V and J ends were trimmed by 1 base and 5 bases, with 9 bases remaining between them. CDR1 SGHAT and CDR2 FQNNGV come from the germline V gene. Here the CDR3 DNA reads TGTGCCAGCAGCTTAGGTTCTAGCGACAATGAGCAGTTCTTC. This encodes CASSLGSSDNEQFF.

The chain is built from TRBV28 and TRBJ2-1; D call uncertain. V was pared by 5 bases and J by 7 bases, with 3 bases between. There are 10 residues in the CDR3. Germline V CDR1 and CDR2: MDHEN, SYDVKM. This CDR3 reads CASSLNEQFF. CDR3 bases: TGTGCCAGCAGTCTTAATGAGCAGTTCTTC.

The chain has TRBV9 and TRBJ2-1; D might be TRBD2 (5 bases). CDR1 is SGDLS and CDR2 is YYNGEE in the germline V gene. V was shortened by 2 bases and J by 7 bases, with 10 bases between the two germline ends. The CDR3 is 13 residues long. The CDR3 sequence is CASSVDYKNEQFF. CDR3 in DNA: TGTGCCAGCAGCGTTGACTATAAAAATGAGCAGTTCTTC.